Below are 31 T cell receptor beta chains sequenced from a single sample in a study of blood T cells in healthy people across ages. A second roughly 7 to 12 cycle PCR used barcoded and J-beta primers. TCRdb independently ran MiXCR on the 5' RACE reads; one entry per CDR3 protein. Among about 1.6 million distinct CDR3 sequences, roughly 32% were seen once, and the ten largest hold 10% to 12%. Sequences were obtained from blood. The origin of the receptors is a woman in her thirties in good health.

Comment on this clonotype: A much larger clone differs by one base, so this may be a read error. The rearrangement uses TRBV10-3 and TRBJ2-7, with 9 nucleotides matching TRBD2. The V segment lost 8 bases and the J segment 3 bases; nucleotides outside the gene matches: 5. Germline V lookup: CDR1 ENHRY, CDR2 SYGVKD. This CDR3 is 13 amino acids long. CDR3 residues: CAIGAGGGYEQYF. The CDR3 DNA is TGTGCCATCGGTGCGGGAGGGGGCTACGAGCAGTACTTC.

This clonotype was counted between two and nine times. The V gene is TRBV27, the J gene TRBJ1-2, with TRBD1 matching over 9 bases. This CDR3 comprises 12 residues. Trimming removed 1 base from V and 13 bases from J; junction bases left unmatched: 4. Germline V lookup: CDR1 MNHEY, CDR2 SMNVEV (reference sequence). CDR3 DNA sequence: TGTGCCAGCAGTTTATTAATGGACAGGGGCACCTTC. The encoded protein is CASSLLMDRGTF.

This clonotype was picked up a small number of times. The chain links TRBV20-1 to TRBJ2-3, with 7 nucleotides matching TRBD2. CDR1 and CDR2 (germline): DFQATT, SNEGSKA (reference sequence). The CDR3 sequence is 15 residues long. V shed 6 bases, J shed 0 bases, and the junction held 9 bases outside the gene matches. The CDR3 is CSAKPGRASTDTQYF. CDR3 sequence (DNA): TGCAGTGCCAAGCCGGGGAGGGCTAGCACAGATACGCAGTATTTT.

The CDR3 reads CSARTDSSSYEQYF. The CDR3 nucleotides read TGCAGTGCTCGAACAGACAGTTCCTCCTACGAGCAGTACTTC. The chain couples TRBV20-1 to TRBJ2-7; D may be TRBD1 (5 bases). V was clipped by 5 bases and J by 0 bases, with 14 bases between them. The CDR3 is 14 residues long. CDR1 is DFQATT and CDR2 is SNEGSKA in the germline V gene (reference sequence).

This chain links TRBV2 with TRBJ2-2, with D hard to call. Trimming took 6 bases from V and 3 from J, leaving 11 bases between them. The germline CDR1 and CDR2 sequences are SNHLY and FYNNEI. The CDR3 sequence is 14 residues long. The CDR3 is CASRPGRDTGELFF. The CDR3 nucleotides are TGTGCCAGCAGGCCGGGCCGGGACACCGGGGAGCTGTTTTTT.

CDR3 region: CSLRRGGANGELFF. The CDR3 DNA follows: TGCAGCCTTCGTAGGGGGGGGGCGAACGGGGAGCTGTTTTTT. The gene calls are TRBV29-1 and TRBJ2-2; D may be TRBD2 (7 bases). V was trimmed by 8 bases and J by 7 bases, leaving 20 bases between them. Germline CDR1 and CDR2: SQVTM and ANQGSEA. The CDR3 extends over 14 amino acids.

The chain carries TRBV7-6 and TRBJ2-7; TRBD1 is a possible D gene (5 bases). V dropped 5 bases and J dropped 3 bases, with 14 bases sitting between them. The CDR3 totals 14 residues. In germline, CDR1 is SGHVS, CDR2 FNYEAQ. The CDR3 is CASSPVQGFYEQYF. CDR3 DNA sequence: TGTGCCAGCAGCCCAGTCCAGGGATTCTACGAGCAGTACTTC.

There are a few counts of this clonotype. The chain joins TRBV20-1 to TRBJ2-3, with TRBD2 matching over 13 bases. With 3 bases clipped from V and 2 bases from J, the junction kept 2 bases outside the gene matches. The germline gives CDR1 DFQATT, CDR2 SNEGSKA (reference sequence). The CDR3 totals 15 residues. The DNA for the CDR3 is TGCAGTGCTAGGGGACTAGCGGGGACCACAGATACGCAGTATTTT. Amino acids: CSARGLAGTTDTQYF.

This chain joins TRBV29-1 and TRBJ2-3; D is possibly TRBD2 (5 bases). V lost 6 bases to trimming and J lost 4 bases, with 20 bases between them. The length of the CDR3 is 15 residues. The germline CDR1 and CDR2 sequences are SQVTM and ANQGSEA. This chain's CDR3 is CSVSFRTGGADTQYF. DNA of the CDR3: TGCAGCGTATCTTTTCGGACTGGTGGTGCAGATACGCAGTATTTT.

Of note for this clonotype: A much larger clone lies a single base off, so this may be a read error. The chain combines TRBV29-1 with TRBJ2-7; 9 bases agree with TRBD1. Germline CDR1 and CDR2: SQVTM and ANQGSEA. This CDR3 is built from 14 residues. CDR3 nucleotide sequence: TGCAGCGTTGAAGTCGGGACAGGGTACTACAAGCAGTACTTC. Its protein product is CSVEVGTGYYKQYF.

The V call is TRBV5-1, the J call TRBJ2-2; 10 bases match TRBD2. Germline V gene data show CDR1 as SGHRS and CDR2 as YFSETQ. The CDR3 is made up of 16 amino acids. Trimming cost V 0 bases and J 4 bases; bases outside gene matches: 3. CDR3 bases: TGCGCCAGCAGCTTGGGGTCTAGCGGGAGCACCGGGGAGCTGTTTTTT. Protein: CASSLGSSGSTGELFF.

In this sample, this clonotype turned up a few times. The J gene is TRBJ1-1, the V gene TRBV4-1; D is uncertain. The CDR3 has 14 amino acids. V was clipped by 4 bases and J by 3 bases, with 12 bases between them. Germline-derived CDR1 and CDR2 are MGHRA and YSYEKL. The CDR3 region has the DNA TGCGCCAGCAGCCGGTCAGCAGTGGACACTGAAGCTTTCTTT. Amino acid sequence: CASSRSAVDTEAFF.

This clonotype came up a few times. The chain combines TRBV12-3 or TRBV12-4 with TRBJ2-7; weak D call: TRBD1 (6 bases). The CDR3 runs 14 residues. V dropped 6 bases and J dropped 2 bases, with 14 bases sitting between them. The CDR3 spells CASRGAEGPYEQYF. Written as DNA, the CDR3 is TGTGCCAGCAGGGGGGCAGAGGGGCCCTACGAGCAGTACTTC.

The chain couples TRBV5-1 to TRBJ2-3; 7 positions agree with TRBD2. Germline V gene sequence: CDR1 SGHRS, CDR2 YFSETQ. The V and J ends lost 3 bases and 11 bases, in that order; junction bases with no gene match: 3. The CDR3 consists of 11 residues. In nucleotides, the CDR3 is TGCGCCAGCAGCTCCCTAGCGGTGCAGTATTTT. This encodes CASSSLAVQYF.

This clonotype has at least ten counts. The chain combines TRBV29-1 with TRBJ2-1; 9 bases align to TRBD2. Germline V gene data show CDR1 as SQVTM and CDR2 as ANQGSEA. J gave up 13 bases and V 4 bases, and 5 bases lay outside the gene matches. The CDR3 has 11 residues. The CDR3 region has the DNA TGCAGCGTTGGGCTAGCGGGACAACAGTTCTTC. Protein product: CSVGLAGQQFF.

The chain links TRBV6-1 to TRBJ1-1; D not certain. Looked up from germline, CDR1 is MNHNS and CDR2 is SASEGT. This CDR3 spans 11 amino acids. Trimming took off 8 bases at V and 6 bases at J, with 10 bases between the two ends. The CDR3 nucleotides are TGTGCCAGCCCGGTGGGCGCTGAAGCTTTCTTT. It codes for CASPVGAEAFF.

This clonotype has only a few counts. The chain links TRBV10-3 to TRBJ1-2; D gene uncertain. Germline assignment: CDR1 ENHRY and CDR2 SYGVKD. The CDR3 length is 14 residues. V lost 0 bases and J lost 3, with 8 bases in between. The CDR3 nucleotides read TGTGCCATCAGTGAGTCGAAAGTTCACTATGGCTACACCTTC. It yields the protein CAISESKVHYGYTF.

The chain is built from TRBV2 and TRBJ2-7; D may be TRBD2 (5 bases). The CDR3 runs 16 residues. Trimming left V 3 bases short and J 3 bases short, with 18 bases between. The V gene's germline CDR1 is SNHLY and CDR2 FYNNEI. The CDR3 loop reads CASSDEDPRAGYEQYF. The CDR3 DNA reads TGTGCCAGCAGTGACGAAGACCCGAGGGCCGGCTACGAGCAGTACTTC.

The V call is TRBV7-2, the J call TRBJ2-1; 14 nucleotides match TRBD2. The CDR3 loop spans 19 amino acids. Looked up from germline, CDR1 is SGHTA and CDR2 is FQGNSA. Trimming removed 1 base from V and 3 bases from J; junction bases left unmatched: 8. The CDR3 DNA is TGTGCCAGCAGCTTAGGTATGTGGACTAGCGGGAGGATCTACAATGAGCAGTTCTTC. Protein: CASSLGMWTSGRIYNEQFF.

J is TRBJ2-3 and V is TRBV30, with D tentatively TRBD1 (5 bases). CDR3 length: 15 residues. Germline V gives CDR1 GTSNPN, CDR2 SVGIG (reference sequence). The ends were cut back, 0 bases at V and 4 bases at J, with 14 bases in the middle. The CDR3 nucleotides read TGTGCCTGGAGTGTCGGTAACAAAGGGGCAGATACGCAGTATTTT. It specifies CAWSVGNKGADTQYF.

The V call is TRBV20-1, the J call TRBJ2-1, with 7 bases matching TRBD2. CDR3 length equals 17 residues. Germline CDR1 reads DFQATT; CDR2 reads SNEGSKA (reference sequence). CDR3 DNA: TGCAGGGGTACCGGGAGCCGAGAGCGGGACTCCTACAATGAGCAGTTCTTC. The encoded protein is CRGTGSRERDSYNEQFF.

This chain uses TRBV3-1 with TRBJ2-7; D not certain. This CDR3 is built from 11 residues. V lost 5 bases and J lost 7, with 9 bases in between. Germline V gene lookup returns CDR1 LGHDT and CDR2 YNNKEL (reference sequence). Written as DNA, the CDR3 is TGTGCCAGCAGCTTGGAATTAGAGCAGTACTTC. Protein: CASSLELEQYF.

This chain joins TRBV20-1 and TRBJ1-2; 7 nucleotides line up with TRBD1. The CDR3 has 12 residues. With 6 bases clipped from V and 6 bases from J, the junction kept 7 bases outside the gene matches. The germline gives CDR1 DFQATT, CDR2 SNEGSKA (reference sequence). The CDR3 DNA follows: TGCAGTGCGTCCGGGACAGTGGATGGCTACACCTTC. Residues: CSASGTVDGYTF.

This clonotype was found a few times. The gene calls are TRBV27 and TRBJ1-2; D is possibly TRBD1 (6 bases). The V end lost 2 bases, the J end lost 0 bases, and 10 bases lay between the germline ends. Germline CDR1 MNHEY, CDR2 SMNVEV (reference sequence). CDR3 length: 15 residues. The DNA of the CDR3 is TGTGCCAGCAGTTTAGTCGGGGGCTCTAACTATGGCTACACCTTC. Amino acid sequence: CASSLVGGSNYGYTF.

This clonotype was observed a few times. The J gene is TRBJ2-5, the V gene TRBV11-2; a weak D match, TRBD1 (5 bases). The J call is doubtful: the DNA matches TRBJ2-4 better. The CDR3 length is 17 residues. Germline V gene data show CDR1 as SGHAT and CDR2 as FQNNGV. As DNA, the CDR3 is TGTGCCAGCAGCTTAGGTGTAGGGGTAGAACCCAAAAACATTCAGTACTTC. Its translation is CASSLGVGVEPKNIQYF.

This clonotype was detected many times. This sequence joins TRBV29-1 and TRBJ2-3; 9 positions agree with TRBD2. The CDR3 is made up of 14 amino acids. V gave up 7 bases and J gave up 3 bases; unmatched junction bases: 8. Germline V gene data show CDR1 as SQVTM and CDR2 as ANQGSEA. CDR3 in amino acids: CSAKGSGRTDTQYF. The CDR3 nucleotides are TGCAGCGCGAAGGGGAGCGGGAGGACAGATACGCAGTATTTT.

The sample holds a few counts of this clonotype. The chain joins TRBV7-8 to TRBJ2-7; D gene unclear. Per the germline V gene, CDR1 is SGHVS and CDR2 is FQNEAQ. The CDR3 has 13 residues. With 2 bases removed from V and 6 bases from J, the gap between germline ends came to 11 bases. The CDR3 DNA is TGTGCCAGCAGCTTAATACCCCGGCTCGAGCAGTACTTC. This sequence encodes CASSLIPRLEQYF.

V is TRBV10-3 and J is TRBJ1-2; 8 nucleotides align to TRBD1. Trimming cost V 4 bases and J 6 bases; bases outside gene matches: 7. The germline gives CDR1 ENHRY, CDR2 SYGVKD. The CDR3 is 14 amino acids. The chain's CDR3 is CAISGADRVDGYTF. In nucleotides, the CDR3 is TGTGCCATCAGTGGTGCGGACAGGGTAGATGGCTACACCTTC.

This clonotype was seen at least ten times. V gene TRBV7-2 combines with J gene TRBJ2-5; unclear D gene. Germline assignment: CDR1 SGHTA and CDR2 FQGNSA. The CDR3 extends over 14 amino acids. V lost 8 bases and J lost 3, with 16 bases in between. The CDR3 DNA follows: TGTGCCAGCTCTTTCTTCGGGCCCGAAGAGACCCAGTACTTC. Amino acids: CASSFFGPEETQYF.

This chain uses TRBV4-1 with TRBJ2-5, with 13 positions matching TRBD2. The CDR3 runs to 18 residues. After removal of 4 bases from V and 1 base from J, the junction contained 9 bases not matched to a gene. Germline lookup yields CDR1 MGHRA and CDR2 YSYEKL. The CDR3 region is CASSPPTSGGRIQETQYF. The CDR3 nucleotides read TGCGCCAGCAGCCCACCGACTAGCGGGGGGCGTATCCAAGAGACCCAGTACTTC.

V usage is TRBV4-1 and J usage is TRBJ1-1; TRBD1 matches at 7 bases. The germline V gene encodes CDR1 MGHRA and CDR2 YSYEKL. Germline trimming cut 0 bases from V and 5 bases from J; bases unmatched to any gene: 9. CDR3 size: 16 residues. The CDR3 sequence is CASSQDLAGGRTEAFF. In nucleotides, the CDR3 is TGCGCCAGCAGCCAAGATTTGGCAGGGGGGAGGACTGAAGCTTTCTTT.